Listed here is a single TCR beta chain. Sequenced by immunoSEQ multiplex PCR; TCRdb stores in-frame clones only, minus some. This table holds 60,000 to 90,000 clones, 97% found once. The data stem from a study of technical replicates of blood from a handful of donors. J gave up 5 bases and V 2 bases, and 9 bases lay outside the gene matches. Germline CDR1 reads SQVTM; CDR2 reads ANQGSEA. This CDR3 is 16 amino acids long. The TCR sequence derives from a human donor in good health. The sequenced sample consisted of T cells isolated from PBMCs. The gene calls are TRBV29-1 and TRBJ2-2; 9 bases line up with TRBD2. The CDR3 spells CSVESGSSGITGELFF. For the CDR3, the DNA is TGCAGCGTTGAATCGGGGTCTAGCGGGATAACCGGGGAGCTGTTTTTT.